One and the same sample provided the 10 T cell receptor beta chains below, sequenced in a study of beta chain features in type 1 diabetes. Study conclusions and caveats: TCRB CDR3s were moderately but significantly shorter in Type 1 diabetes patients in all four CD4+ subsets.

All of the isolated RNA was reverse transcribed, so expressed TCRB transcripts were sequenced. Here immunoSEQ multiplex PCR was the method, and the copy in TCRdb shows in-frame clones only, minus some. Among some 660,000 clones listed, more than 13% were seen once. The antigens for these receptors are not known. The sample comprised naive CD4+ T cells from blood. The receptors were sampled from a man between 18 and 35 years old with type 1 diabetes.

A few counts support this clone. The chain employs TRBV2 and TRBJ1-4, with 7 nucleotides matching TRBD1. The germline CDR1 and CDR2 sequences are SNHLY and FYNNEI. J was trimmed by 7 bases and V by 11 bases; bases with no gene match: 7. CDR3 size: 12 residues. This CDR3 is CAGNRDSEKLFF. The CDR3 DNA reads as TGTGCCGGCAACCGGGACAGTGAAAAACTGTTTTTT.

There are many counts of this clone. V is TRBV7-9 and J is TRBJ2-4, with D possibly being TRBD1 or TRBD2 (5 bases each). This CDR3 contains 12 residues. The ends were cut back, 4 bases at V and 6 bases at J, with 7 bases in the middle. The germline V gene has CDR1 SEHNR and CDR2 FQNEAQ (reference sequence). CDR3 residues: CASSWDRNIQYF. CDR3 sequence (DNA): TGTGCCAGCAGCTGGGACCGAAACATTCAGTACTTC.

This chain connects TRBV7-9 to TRBJ2-1; TRBD1 aligns across 8 bases. The J segment lost 6 bases and the V segment lost 10 bases, leaving 2 bases of the junction unmatched. Germline CDR1 SEHNR, CDR2 FQNEAQ (reference sequence). This CDR3 is built from 11 residues. As DNA, the CDR3 is TGTGCCACTGGACAGGGCAATGAGCAGTTCTTC. This translates into CATGQGNEQFF.

This chain uses TRBV28 with TRBJ1-1; 8 bases map to TRBD1. The CDR3 runs 16 residues. Trimming removed 5 bases from V and 2 bases from J; junction bases left unmatched: 10. Per germline, CDR1 MDHEN and CDR2 SYDVKM. Written as DNA, the CDR3 is TGTGCCAGCAGTCGGCCCAGGGGGCTCGTCAACACTGAAGCTTTCTTT. It specifies CASSRPRGLVNTEAFF.

The J gene is TRBJ1-5, the V gene TRBV10-3; 7 nucleotides align to TRBD1. The ends lost 8 bases at V and 3 bases at J; junction bases unmatched: 4. This CDR3 region has 13 residues. Germline V gives CDR1 ENHRY, CDR2 SYGVKD. The chain's CDR3 is CAIGTDLNQPQHF. CDR3 nucleotide sequence: TGTGCCATCGGGACAGATCTCAATCAGCCCCAGCATTTT.

The CDR3 DNA is TGTGCCAGCAGGGGCTCAGGGCCGATTTCACCCCTCCACTTT. Translating it yields CASRGSGPISPLHF. V and J are TRBV28 and TRBJ1-6, with D maybe TRBD1 (5 bases). V was trimmed by 6 bases and J by 9 bases, leaving 15 bases between them. This CDR3 region has 14 residues. Germline CDR1 and CDR2: MDHEN and SYDVKM.

The chain has TRBV7-9 and TRBJ2-3; D is possibly TRBD1 (5 bases). This CDR3 has 12 amino acids. The germline V gene has CDR1 SEHNR and CDR2 FQNEAQ (reference sequence). V was pared by 7 bases and J by 2 bases, with 7 bases between. CDR3 nucleotide sequence: TGTGCCAGCAACAGGATCACAGATACGCAGTATTTT. This sequence encodes CASNRITDTQYF.

This clone was seen a handful of times. J is TRBJ2-7 and V is TRBV5-4; 7 bases map to TRBD2. Germline values: CDR1 SGHNT, CDR2 YYREEE (reference sequence). The CDR3 extends over 12 amino acids. Trimming cost V 6 bases and J 6 bases; bases outside gene matches: 6. CDR3: CASTSGGPEQYF. In DNA form, the CDR3 reads TGTGCCAGCACCTCGGGGGGACCCGAGCAGTACTTC.

V gene TRBV6-6 combines with J gene TRBJ2-1, with D perhaps matching TRBD1 or TRBD2 (5 bases each). The CDR3 totals 14 residues. Trimming stripped 6 bases from V and 4 bases from J, with 13 bases between. Germline lookup yields CDR1 MNHNY and CDR2 SVGAGI (reference sequence). CDR3 in amino acids: CASRPGTYYNEQFF. In nucleotides, the CDR3 is TGTGCCAGCAGGCCCGGGACGTATTACAATGAGCAGTTCTTC.

The sample holds a few counts of this clone. V is TRBV18 and J is TRBJ1-4, with 8 nucleotides matching TRBD1. V trimming: 1 base; J trimming: 7 bases; junction bases outside the gene matches: 5. The CDR3 consists of 15 residues. Germline CDR1 and CDR2: KGHSH and LQKENI. DNA for the CDR3: TGTGCCAGCTCACCACTTACAGGGGGTAGTGAAAAACTGTTTTTT. Amino acid sequence: CASSPLTGGSEKLFF. The complete variable domain, with remaining parts taken from reference TRBV18 and TRBJ1-4, reads NAGVMQNPRHLVRRRGQEARLRCSPMKGHSHVYWYRQLPEEGLKFMVYLQKENIIDESGMPKERFSAEFPKEGPSILRIQQVVRGDSAAYFCASSPLTGGSEKLFFGSGTQLSVL.